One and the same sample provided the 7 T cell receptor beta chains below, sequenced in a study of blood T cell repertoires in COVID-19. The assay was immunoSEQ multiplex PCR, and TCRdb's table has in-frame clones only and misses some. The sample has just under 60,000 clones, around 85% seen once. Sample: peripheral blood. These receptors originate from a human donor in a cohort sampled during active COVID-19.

Here the CDR3 reads CASSVTSGSGEQYF. In DNA, the CDR3 is TGTGCCAGCAGCGTAACTAGCGGGAGTGGCGAGCAGTACTTC. The chain carries TRBV7-6 and TRBJ2-7, with 11 bases lining up with TRBD2. J gave up 6 bases and V 5 bases, and 6 bases lay outside the gene matches. The CDR3 has 14 residues. Germline values: CDR1 SGHVS, CDR2 FNYEAQ.

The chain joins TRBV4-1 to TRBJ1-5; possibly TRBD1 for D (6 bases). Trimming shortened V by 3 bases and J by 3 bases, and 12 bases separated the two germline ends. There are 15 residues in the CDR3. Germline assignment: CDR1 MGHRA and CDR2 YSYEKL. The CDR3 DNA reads TGCGCCAGCAGCCAGCCGGGACAACACAATCAGCCCCAGCATTTT. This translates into CASSQPGQHNQPQHF.

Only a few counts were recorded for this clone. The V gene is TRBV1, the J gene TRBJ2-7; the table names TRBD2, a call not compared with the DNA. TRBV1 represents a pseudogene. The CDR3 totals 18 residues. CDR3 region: CTSSQGRTGGRTPYEQYF. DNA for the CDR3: TGCACCAGCAGCCAAGGCCGGACTGGCGGGAGAACCCCCTACGAGCAGTACTTC.

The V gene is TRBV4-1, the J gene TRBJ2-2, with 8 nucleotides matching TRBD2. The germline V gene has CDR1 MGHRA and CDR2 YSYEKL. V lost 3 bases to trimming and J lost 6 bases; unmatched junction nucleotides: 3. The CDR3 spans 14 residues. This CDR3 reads CASSHIGRAGELFF. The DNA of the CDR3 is TGCGCCAGCAGCCATATCGGGAGGGCCGGGGAGCTGTTTTTT.

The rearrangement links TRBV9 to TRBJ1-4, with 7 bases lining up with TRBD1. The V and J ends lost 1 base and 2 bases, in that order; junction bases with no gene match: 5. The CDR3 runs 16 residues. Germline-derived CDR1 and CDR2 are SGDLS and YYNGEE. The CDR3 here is CASSVSQGGTNEKLFF. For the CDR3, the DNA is TGTGCCAGCAGCGTATCCCAAGGGGGCACTAATGAAAAACTGTTTTTT.

CDR3 sequence reads: CASSRTEDYGYTF. The CDR3 nucleotides are TGTGCCAGCAGTCGGACAGAGGACTATGGCTACACCTTC. The chain joins TRBV6-2 or TRBV6-3 to TRBJ1-2, with a possible D match to TRBD1 (6 bases). CDR3 length equals 13 residues. In germline, CDR1 is MNHEY, CDR2 SVGEGT. Between the trimmed V and J ends, which lost 5 bases and 3 bases, there was a span of 10 bases.

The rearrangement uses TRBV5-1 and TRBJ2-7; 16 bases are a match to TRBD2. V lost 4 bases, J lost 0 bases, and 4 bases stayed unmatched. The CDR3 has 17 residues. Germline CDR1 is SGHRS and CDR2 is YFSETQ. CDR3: CASSRGLAGGSSYEQYF. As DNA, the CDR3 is TGCGCCAGCAGCAGGGGACTAGCGGGAGGGAGCTCCTACGAGCAGTACTTC.